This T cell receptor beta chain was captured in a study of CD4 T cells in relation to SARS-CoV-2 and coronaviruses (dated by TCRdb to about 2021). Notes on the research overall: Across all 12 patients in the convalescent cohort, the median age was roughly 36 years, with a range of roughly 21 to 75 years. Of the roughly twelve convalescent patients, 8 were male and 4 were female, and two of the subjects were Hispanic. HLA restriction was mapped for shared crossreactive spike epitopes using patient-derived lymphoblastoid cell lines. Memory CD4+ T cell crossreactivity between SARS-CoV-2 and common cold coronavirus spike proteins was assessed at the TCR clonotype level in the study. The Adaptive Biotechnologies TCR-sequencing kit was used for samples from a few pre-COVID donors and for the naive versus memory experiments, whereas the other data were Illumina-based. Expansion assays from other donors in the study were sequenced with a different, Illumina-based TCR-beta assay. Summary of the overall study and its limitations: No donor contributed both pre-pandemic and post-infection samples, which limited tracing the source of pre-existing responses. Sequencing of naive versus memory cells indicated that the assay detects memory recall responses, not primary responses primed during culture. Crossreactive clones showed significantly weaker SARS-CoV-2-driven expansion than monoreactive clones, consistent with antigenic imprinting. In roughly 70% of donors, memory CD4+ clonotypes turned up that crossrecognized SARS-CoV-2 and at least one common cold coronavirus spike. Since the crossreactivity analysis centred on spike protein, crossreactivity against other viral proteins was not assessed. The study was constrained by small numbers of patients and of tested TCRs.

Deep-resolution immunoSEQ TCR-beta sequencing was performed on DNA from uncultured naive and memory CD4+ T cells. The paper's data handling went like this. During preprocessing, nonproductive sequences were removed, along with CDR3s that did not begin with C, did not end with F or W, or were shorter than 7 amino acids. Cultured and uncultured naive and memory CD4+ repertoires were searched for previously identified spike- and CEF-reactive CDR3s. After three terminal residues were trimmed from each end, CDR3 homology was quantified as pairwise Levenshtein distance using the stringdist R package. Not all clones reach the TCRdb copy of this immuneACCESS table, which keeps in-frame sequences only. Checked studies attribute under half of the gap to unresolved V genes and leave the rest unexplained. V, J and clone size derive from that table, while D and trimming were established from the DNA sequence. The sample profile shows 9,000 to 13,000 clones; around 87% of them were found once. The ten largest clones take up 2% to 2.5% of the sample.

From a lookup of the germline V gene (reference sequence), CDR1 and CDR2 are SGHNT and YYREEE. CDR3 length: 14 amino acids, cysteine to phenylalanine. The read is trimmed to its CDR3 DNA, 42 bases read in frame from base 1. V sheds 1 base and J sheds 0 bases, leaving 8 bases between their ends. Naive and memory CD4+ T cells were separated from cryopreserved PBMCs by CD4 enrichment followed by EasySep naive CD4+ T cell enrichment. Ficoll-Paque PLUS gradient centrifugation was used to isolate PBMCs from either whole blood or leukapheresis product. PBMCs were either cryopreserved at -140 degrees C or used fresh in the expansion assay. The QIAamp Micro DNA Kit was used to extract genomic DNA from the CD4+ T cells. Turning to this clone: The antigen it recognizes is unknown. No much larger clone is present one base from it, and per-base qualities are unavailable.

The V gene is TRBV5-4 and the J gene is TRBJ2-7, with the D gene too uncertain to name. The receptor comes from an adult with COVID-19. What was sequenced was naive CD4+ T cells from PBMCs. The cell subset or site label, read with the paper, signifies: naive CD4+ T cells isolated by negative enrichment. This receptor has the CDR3 CASSLISSSYEQYF. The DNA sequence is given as TGTGCCAGCAGCTTGATTAGTAGCTCCTACGAGCAGTACTTC.